The following is a T cell receptor (beta chain) sequence with its context. The data were taken from a study of shared clonotypes between healthy human individuals. For the study at large: Donors had three CD4 naive, three CD4 memory, two CD8 naive and one CD8 memory plate apiece.

The assay was immunoSEQ multiplex PCR, and TCRdb's table has in-frame clones only and misses some. The sample has millions of clones; approximately 93% are singletons. The CDR3 totals 15 residues. Looked up from germline, CDR1 is ENHRY and CDR2 is SYGVKD. Trimming pared 2 bases from V and 0 bases from J, leaving 9 bases between. The receptor was isolated from a man aged 18 to 30 in good health. Some clones in this sample may be carry-over from other donors' samples. Sequencing used naive CD4+ T cells from PBMCs. Subset specified: CD45RA+ positively selected. J is TRBJ2-3 and V is TRBV10-3, with D uncertain. The CDR3 spells CAISELGPSTDTQYF. In DNA, the CDR3 is TGTGCCATCAGTGAGCTGGGTCCTAGCACAGATACGCAGTATTTT.